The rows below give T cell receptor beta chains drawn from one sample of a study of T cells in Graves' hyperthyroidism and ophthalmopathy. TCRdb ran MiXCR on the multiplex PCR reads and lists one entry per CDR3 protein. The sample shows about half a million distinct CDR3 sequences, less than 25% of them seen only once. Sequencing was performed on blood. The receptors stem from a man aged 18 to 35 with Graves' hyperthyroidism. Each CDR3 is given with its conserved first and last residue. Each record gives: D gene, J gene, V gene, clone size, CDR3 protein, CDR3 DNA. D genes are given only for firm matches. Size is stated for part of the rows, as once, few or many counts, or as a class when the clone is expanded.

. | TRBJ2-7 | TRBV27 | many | CASSLGGSPYEQYF | TGTGCCAGCAGTTTAGGGGGGAGCCCCTACGAGCAGTACTTC
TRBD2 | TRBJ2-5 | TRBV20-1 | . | CSARGGGGFQETQYF | TGCAGTGCTAGAGGCGGCGGGGGGTTCCAAGAGACCCAGTACTTC
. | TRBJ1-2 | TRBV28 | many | CASSLTRATEVYGYTF | TGTGCCAGCAGTCTCACTAGGGCCACCGAAGTCTATGGCTACACCTTC
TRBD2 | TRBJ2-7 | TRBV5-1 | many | CASSLGLGDYFTDEQYF | TGCGCCAGCAGCTTGGGCTTGGGGGACTACTTTACGGACGAGCAGTACTTC
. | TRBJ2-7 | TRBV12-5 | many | CASGWNYEQYF | TGTGCTAGTGGTTGGAATTACGAGCAGTACTTC
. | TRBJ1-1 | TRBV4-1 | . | CASSHLVDTEAFF | TGCGCCAGCAGCCACCTGGTAGACACTGAAGCTTTCTTT
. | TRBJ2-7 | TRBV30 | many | CAWSAGAYEQYF | TGTGCCTGGAGTGCAGGAGCCTACGAGCAGTACTTC
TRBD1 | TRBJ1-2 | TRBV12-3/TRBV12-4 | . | CASSLGWTGRAF | TGTGCCAGCAGTTTAGGGTGGACAGGGAGGGCCTTC
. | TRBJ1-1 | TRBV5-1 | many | CASSKFRTNTEAFF | TGCGCCAGCAGCAAGTTTCGGACGAACACTGAAGCTTTCTTT
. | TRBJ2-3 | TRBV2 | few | CASPPGGSRTDTQYF | TGTGCCAGCCCCCCTGGAGGGTCGCGCACAGATACGCAGTATTTT
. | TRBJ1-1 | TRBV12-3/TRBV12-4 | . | CASGYEAFF | TGTGCCAGCGGATATGAAGCTTTCTTT
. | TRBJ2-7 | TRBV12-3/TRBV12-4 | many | CASRGVSYEQYF | TGTGCCAGCAGGGGGGTCTCCTACGAGCAGTACTTC
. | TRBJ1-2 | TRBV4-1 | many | CASSQTGTSSYGYTF | TGCGCCAGCAGCCAAACCGGGACAAGCTCTTATGGCTACACCTTC
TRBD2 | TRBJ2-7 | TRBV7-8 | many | CASSLPLGGALSYEQYF | TGTGCCAGCAGCTTACCCCTGGGAGGGGCCCTCTCCTACGAGCAGTACTTC
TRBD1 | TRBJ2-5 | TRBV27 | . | CASAPGQGSGETQYF | TGTGCCAGCGCTCCGGGACAGGGCTCCGGGGAGACCCAGTACTTC
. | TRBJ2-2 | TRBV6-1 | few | CASSATGISTGELFF | TGTGCCAGCAGTGCCACAGGGATCAGCACCGGGGAGCTGTTTTTT
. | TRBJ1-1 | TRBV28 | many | CASSLGLAQGAEAFF | TGTGCCAGCAGTTTGGGTTTGGCACAGGGCGCTGAAGCTTTCTTT
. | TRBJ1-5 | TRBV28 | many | CASSLGHQNQPQHF | TGTGCCAGCAGTTTGGGACACCAAAATCAGCCCCAGCATTTT
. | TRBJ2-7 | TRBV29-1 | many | CSVPGDFSYEQYF | TGCAGCGTTCCAGGGGATTTTTCCTACGAGCAGTACTTC
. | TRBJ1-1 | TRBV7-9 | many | CASSQHGMNTEAFF | TGTGCCAGCAGCCAGCACGGGATGAACACTGAAGCTTTCTTT
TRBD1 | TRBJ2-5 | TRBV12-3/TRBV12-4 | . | CASSVQRDRGWKETQYF | TGTGCCAGCAGCGTACAACGGGACAGGGGGTGGAAAGAGACCCAGTACTTC
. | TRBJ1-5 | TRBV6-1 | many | CASSPLGGADNQPQHF | TGTGCCAGCAGCCCTCTGGGGGGCGCGGACAATCAGCCCCAGCATTTT
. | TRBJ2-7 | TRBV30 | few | CAWSLRLGRYEQYF | TGTGCCTGGAGCCTAAGACTAGGCCGATACGAGCAGTACTTC
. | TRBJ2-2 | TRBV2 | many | CASAGTFTGELFF | TGTGCCAGCGCTGGGACCTTCACCGGGGAGCTGTTTTTT
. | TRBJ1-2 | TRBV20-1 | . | CSASGVNYGYTF | TGCAGTGCTAGTGGAGTTAACTATGGCTACACCTTC
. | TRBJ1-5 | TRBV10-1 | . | CASSDMVNQPQHF | TGCGCCAGCAGTGATATGGTCAATCAGCCCCAGCATTTT
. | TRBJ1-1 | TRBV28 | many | CASSFGRFEAFF | TGTGCCAGCAGTTTTGGGAGGTTTGAAGCTTTCTTT
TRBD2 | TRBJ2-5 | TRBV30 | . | CAWLLAGALETQYF | TGTGCCTGGTTACTAGCGGGAGCGCTAGAGACCCAGTACTTC
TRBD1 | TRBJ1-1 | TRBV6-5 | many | CASRSPRTGPNTEAFF | TGTGCCAGCAGATCGCCCCGGACAGGCCCGAACACTGAAGCTTTCTTT
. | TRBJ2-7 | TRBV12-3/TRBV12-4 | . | CASSLGRDNSYEQYF | TGTGCCAGCAGTTTAGGCCGGGACAACTCCTACGAGCAGTACTTC
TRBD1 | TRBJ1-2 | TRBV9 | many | CASSLTGTGANGAYGYTF | TGTGCCAGCAGCTTAACCGGGACAGGGGCGAACGGGGCCTATGGCTACACCTTC
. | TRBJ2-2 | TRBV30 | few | CAWRQGGTGELFF | TGTGCCTGGAGACAGGGCGGCACCGGGGAGCTGTTTTTT
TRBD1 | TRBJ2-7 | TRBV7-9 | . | CASSHGQGPYYEQYF | TGTGCCAGCAGCCACGGACAGGGCCCCTACTACGAGCAGTACTTC
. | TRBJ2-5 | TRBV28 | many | CASRFGAGETQYF | TGTGCCAGCAGGTTCGGGGCTGGGGAGACCCAGTACTTC
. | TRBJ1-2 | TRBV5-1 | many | CASSGGGHDYGYTF | TGCGCCAGCAGTGGCGGGGGGCATGACTATGGCTACACCTTC
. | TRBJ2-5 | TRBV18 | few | CASSPPDSLQETQYF | TGTGCCAGCTCACCCCCAGACAGCCTCCAAGAGACCCAGTACTTC
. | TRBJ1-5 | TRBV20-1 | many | CSARDPRRTPREPQHF | TGCAGTGCTAGAGATCCGCGACGTACCCCCCGGGAGCCCCAGCATTTT
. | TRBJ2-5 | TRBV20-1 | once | CRATKGGVGKETQYF | TGCAGAGCCACTAAGGGGGGAGTGGGGAAGGAGACCCAGTACTTC
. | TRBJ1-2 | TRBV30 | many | CAWSSGANNYGYTF | TGTGCCTGGAGTTCAGGGGCCAACAACTATGGCTACACCTTC
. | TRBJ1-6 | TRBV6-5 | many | CASSLNLGSPLHF | TGTGCCAGCAGTTTAAACCTGGGATCACCCCTCCACTTT
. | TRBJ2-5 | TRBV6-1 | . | CASRALGGADSTQETQYF | TGTGCCAGCAGAGCCTTGGGAGGAGCAGACAGCACACAAGAGACCCAGTACTTC
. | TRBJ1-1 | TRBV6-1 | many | CASSQQVGNTEAFF | TGTGCCAGCAGTCAACAGGTGGGGAACACTGAAGCTTTCTTT
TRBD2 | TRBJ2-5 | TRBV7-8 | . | CASSLNPSLAGEETQYF | TGTGCCAGCAGCTTAAACCCGTCACTAGCGGGGGAAGAGACCCAGTACTTC
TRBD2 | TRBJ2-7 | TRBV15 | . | CATSRLVAGGYEQYF | TGTGCCACCAGCAGGCTAGTAGCGGGAGGATACGAGCAGTACTTC
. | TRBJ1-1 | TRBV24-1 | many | CATSDFRGSLGAFF | TGTGCCACCAGTGATTTTAGGGGGAGCCTGGGGGCTTTCTTT
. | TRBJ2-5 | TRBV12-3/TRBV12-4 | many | CASTIWDNQETQYF | TGTGCCAGCACCATTTGGGACAACCAAGAGACCCAGTACTTC
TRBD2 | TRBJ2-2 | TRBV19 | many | CASSIDGGATGELFF | TGTGCCAGTAGTATAGACGGGGGGGCCACCGGGGAGCTGTTTTTT
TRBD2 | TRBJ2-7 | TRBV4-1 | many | CASSSQRGRWNEQYF | TGCGCCAGCAGCTCTCAGCGGGGCCGATGGAACGAGCAGTACTTC
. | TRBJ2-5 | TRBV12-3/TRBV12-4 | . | CASSKDRGLVETQYF | TGTGCCAGCAGTAAAGACAGGGGACTAGTAGAGACCCAGTACTTC
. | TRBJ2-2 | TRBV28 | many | CASSLSDIGGTGELFF | TGTGCCAGCAGTTTATCGGACATCGGGGGCACCGGGGAGCTGTTTTTT
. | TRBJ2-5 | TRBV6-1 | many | CASSEAGVLAQYF | TGTGCCAGCAGTGAAGCGGGGGTGTTGGCCCAGTACTTC
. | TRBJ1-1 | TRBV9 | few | CASSVEAMGPWGTEAFF | TGTGCCAGCAGCGTAGAAGCAATGGGACCTTGGGGGACTGAAGCTTTCTTT
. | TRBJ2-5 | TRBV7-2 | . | CASSLGVGAGFETQYF | TGTGCCAGCAGCTTAGGTGTGGGGGCCGGGTTTGAGACCCAGTACTTC